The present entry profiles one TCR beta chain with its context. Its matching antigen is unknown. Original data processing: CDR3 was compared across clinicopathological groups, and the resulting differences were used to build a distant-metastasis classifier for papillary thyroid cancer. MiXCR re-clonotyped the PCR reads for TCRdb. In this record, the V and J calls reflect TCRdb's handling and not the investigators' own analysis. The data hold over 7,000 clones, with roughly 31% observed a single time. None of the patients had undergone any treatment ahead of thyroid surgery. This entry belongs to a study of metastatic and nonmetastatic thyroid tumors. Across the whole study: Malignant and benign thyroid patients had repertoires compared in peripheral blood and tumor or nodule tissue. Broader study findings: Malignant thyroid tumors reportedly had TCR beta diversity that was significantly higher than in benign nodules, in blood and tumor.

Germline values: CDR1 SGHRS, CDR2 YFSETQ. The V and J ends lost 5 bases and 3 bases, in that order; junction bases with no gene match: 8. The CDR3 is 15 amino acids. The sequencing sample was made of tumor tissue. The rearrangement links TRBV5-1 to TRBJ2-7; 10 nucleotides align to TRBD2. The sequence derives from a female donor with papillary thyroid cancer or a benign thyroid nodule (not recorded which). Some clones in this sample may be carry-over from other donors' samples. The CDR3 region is CASSPGLAGDYEQYF. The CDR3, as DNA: TGCGCCAGCAGTCCTGGGCTAGCGGGAGACTACGAGCAGTACTTC.